Presented here are 21 T cell receptor beta chains from one specimen sequenced in a study of CD8 T cells in ankylosing spondylitis. Notes on the study in general: There was a TCR beta motif, made of fewer than 10 highly homologous variants, that appeared characteristic of ankylosing spondylitis blood.

One entry per CDR3 protein results from TCRdb running MiXCR on the 5' RACE reads. The repertoire holds 750,000 to 850,000 distinct CDR3 sequences, with 12% as singletons. Their antigens remain unidentified. The sample taken for sequencing was blood, either unsorted or a sorted T cell fraction (not recorded which). Receptor source: a male donor with ankylosing spondylitis.

This clonotype was seen only a few times. The J gene is TRBJ2-7, the V gene TRBV6-5, with unresolved D. The ends were cut back, 2 bases at V and 1 base at J, with 12 bases in the middle. The CDR3 is 15 amino acids. The V gene's germline CDR1 is MNHEY and CDR2 SVGAGI. CDR3 sequence: CASSYQPGTSYEQYF. In nucleotides, the CDR3 is TGTGCCAGCAGTTACCAACCAGGAACATCCTACGAGCAGTACTTC.

Worth noting for this clonotype: In this CDR3 the conserved last residue, phenylalanine or tryptophan, is missing, so a read error is likely. This chain links TRBV5-6 with TRBJ1-6; D remains unclear. The length of the CDR3 is 15 residues. Between the trimmed V and J ends, which lost 0 bases and 9 bases, there was a span of 13 bases. Germline V lookup: CDR1 SGHDT, CDR2 YYEEEE. The CDR3 DNA is TGTGCCAGCAGCTTGGACGGGTCAGGAGGTTCACCCCTCCACCTT. As protein: CASSLDGSGGSPLHL.

The chain has TRBV20-1 and TRBJ1-6; D is undetermined. Trimming cost V 0 bases and J 7 bases, with 7 bases left between them. Germline values: CDR1 DFQATT, CDR2 SNEGSKA (reference sequence). The CDR3 has 13 residues. CDR3 amino acids: CSAREVLNSPLHF. In nucleotides, the CDR3 is TGCAGTGCTAGAGAGGTTCTAAATTCACCCCTCCACTTT.

The V and J genes are TRBV11-3 and TRBJ2-1; TRBD2 is a possible D gene (6 bases). CDR1 and CDR2 from the germline V gene are SGHNT and YENEEA. V dropped 1 base and J dropped 6 bases, with 13 bases sitting between them. The CDR3 is 15 residues long. The CDR3 region is CASSLGLASANEQFF. CDR3 nucleotide sequence: TGTGCCAGCAGCTTAGGTTTGGCTAGCGCCAATGAGCAGTTCTTC.

This clonotype came up a few times. The gene calls are TRBV25-1 and TRBJ1-6; tentatively, D is TRBD1 (6 bases). V was clipped by 3 bases and J by 7 bases, with 13 bases between them. Germline V CDR1 and CDR2: MGHDK, SYGVNS. The CDR3 covers 15 residues. This CDR3 is CASSDLGRGNSPLHF. In DNA form, the CDR3 reads TGTGCCAGCAGTGATCTTGGCAGGGGAAATTCACCCCTCCACTTT. Full variable domain (rest looked up from reference TRBV25-1 and TRBJ1-6): EADIYQTPRYLVIGTGKKITLECSQTMGHDKMYWYQQDPGMELHLIHYSYGVNSTEKGDLSSESTVSRIRTEHFPLTLESARPSHTSQYLCASSDLGRGNSPLHFGNGTRLTVT.

This chain links TRBV4-3 with TRBJ1-5; D remains ambiguous. The germline V gene has CDR1 LGHNA and CDR2 YSLEER. There are 15 residues in the CDR3. V was shortened by 2 bases and J by 1 base, with 9 bases between the two germline ends. CDR3 residues: CASSQLARSNQPQHF. In nucleotides, the CDR3 is TGCGCCAGCAGCCAACTAGCCAGGAGCAATCAGCCCCAGCATTTT.

This clonotype was seen many times. This chain connects TRBV27 to TRBJ2-1; no firm D call. There are 14 residues in the CDR3. The germline V gene encodes CDR1 MNHEY and CDR2 SMNVEV (reference sequence). Trimming stripped 4 bases from V and 4 bases from J, with 11 bases between. The chain's CDR3 is CASSYQRPYNEQFF. The CDR3 DNA follows: TGTGCCAGCAGTTACCAGCGTCCTTACAATGAGCAGTTCTTC.

This clonotype was picked up many times. V gene TRBV7-2 combines with J gene TRBJ1-1, with no clear D. There are 12 residues in the CDR3. Germline CDR1 and CDR2: SGHTA and FQGNSA. V lost 1 base and J 11 bases, leaving 11 bases between the germline ends. This chain's CDR3 is CASSLGGSKAFF. The DNA of the CDR3 is TGTGCCAGCAGCTTAGGAGGCTCGAAGGCTTTCTTT.

This chain uses TRBV20-1 with TRBJ2-1, with 10 positions matching TRBD2. This CDR3 is built from 14 residues. CDR1 DFQATT and CDR2 SNEGSKA come from the germline V gene (reference sequence). V shed 3 bases, J shed 7 bases, and the junction held 6 bases outside the gene matches. The CDR3 protein is CSASISGGGNEQFF. The CDR3 nucleotides read TGCAGTGCTAGTATCAGCGGGGGGGGAAATGAGCAGTTCTTC.

The chain joins TRBV7-2 to TRBJ1-2; 7 bases are a match to TRBD1. The V segment lost 5 bases and the J segment 4 bases; nucleotides outside the gene matches: 7. Looked up from germline, CDR1 is SGHTA and CDR2 is FQGNSA. The CDR3 length is 14 residues. The CDR3 reads CASSAAGQLYGYTF. In nucleotides, the CDR3 is TGTGCCAGCAGCGCCGCGGGACAGCTCTATGGCTACACCTTC.

The chain combines TRBV12-3 or TRBV12-4 with TRBJ2-5; TRBD2 agrees at 12 bases. This CDR3 comprises 16 residues. Losses at the gene ends were 3 bases for V and 5 bases for J; bases not matched to a gene: 7. The CDR3 coding sequence is TGTGCCAGCAGTTTTGTACTAGCGGGGGGTGGCGAGACCCAGTACTTC. Protein sequence: CASSFVLAGGGETQYF.

This clonotype was observed a handful of times. This sequence joins TRBV27 and TRBJ1-6; D possibly corresponds to TRBD1 (6 bases). Germline V CDR1 and CDR2: MNHEY, SMNVEV (reference sequence). The CDR3 loop spans 14 amino acids. V was clipped by 5 bases and J by 9 bases, with 14 bases between them. For the CDR3, the DNA is TGTGCCAGCAGTATGGGGGCGGGCGGTTCACCCCTCCACTTT. It translates to CASSMGAGGSPLHF.

This clonotype was found a few times. The chain's CDR3 is CSAYDRPTGGKLFF. CDR3 bases: TGCAGTGCCTACGACCGGCCGACCGGGGGGAAACTGTTTTTT. V is TRBV20-1 and J is TRBJ1-4, with D perhaps matching TRBD1 (5 bases). The CDR3 sequence is 14 residues long. The V end was cut by 6 bases, the J end by 11 bases, with 22 bases between. The germline gives CDR1 DFQATT, CDR2 SNEGSKA (reference sequence).

The genes are TRBV7-9 and TRBJ1-1; D gene ambiguous. This CDR3 comprises 13 residues. The ends were cut back, 10 bases at V and 0 bases at J, with 12 bases in the middle. The germline V gene has CDR1 SEHNR and CDR2 FQNEAQ (reference sequence). CDR3 sequence (DNA): TGTGCCATCTCGACTGGCATGAACACTGAAGCTTTCTTT. Its protein product is CAISTGMNTEAFF. The whole variable domain, remainder taken from reference TRBV7-9 and TRBJ1-1, is DTGVSQNPRHKITKRGQNVTFRCDPISEHNRLYWYRQTLGQGPEFLTYFQNEAQLEKSRLLSDRFSAERPKGSFSTLEIQRTEQGDSAMYLCAISTGMNTEAFFGQGTRLTVV.

This clonotype occurred many times. The CDR3 spells CASSGGQDTGELFF. Here the CDR3 DNA reads TGCGCCAGCAGCGGGGGACAGGACACCGGGGAGCTGTTTTTT. The V and J genes are TRBV5-1 and TRBJ2-2, with 8 bases fitting TRBD1. CDR3 length: 14 residues. The V segment lost 4 bases and the J segment 3 bases; nucleotides outside the gene matches: 2. Germline CDR1 reads SGHRS; CDR2 reads YFSETQ.

This clonotype appeared a few times. The V call is TRBV5-1, the J call TRBJ2-7, with D unclear. The CDR3 spans 15 residues. V was trimmed by 0 bases and J by 7 bases, leaving 17 bases between them. CDR1 and CDR2 from the germline V gene are SGHRS and YFSETQ. This CDR3 reads CASSLAKDGVLEQYF. CDR3 sequence (DNA): TGCGCCAGCAGCTTGGCCAAGGATGGAGTACTAGAGCAGTACTTC. The whole variable domain, remainder taken from reference TRBV5-1 and TRBJ2-7, is KAGVTQTPRYLIKTRGQQVTLSCSPISGHRSVSWYQQTPGQGLQFLFEYFSETQRNKGNFPGRFSGRQFSNSRSEMNVSTLELGDSALYLCASSLAKDGVLEQYFGPGTRLTVT.

This clonotype was recorded a few times. In DNA form, the CDR3 reads TGTGCCACCAGTGACCCTGACGGCAGGGGGCGAGAGACCCAGTACTTC. This codes for CATSDPDGRGRETQYF. The V gene is TRBV24-1, the J gene TRBJ2-5; the match to TRBD1 covers 8 bases. Trimming cost V 4 bases and J 4 bases; bases outside gene matches: 10. In germline, CDR1 is KGHDR, CDR2 SFDVKD. This CDR3 is built from 16 residues.

CDR3 coding DNA: TGTGCCAGCAGCTTACTCGGCTCGAGGACCTTAGGCTACACCTTC. Translated: CASSLLGSRTLGYTF. The chain links TRBV7-9 to TRBJ1-2; D unclear. CDR1 and CDR2 (germline): SEHNR, FQNEAQ (reference sequence). Trimming pared 2 bases from V and 8 bases from J, leaving 18 bases between. The CDR3 has 15 residues.

This clonotype was counted many times. The chain has TRBV6-5 and TRBJ2-3, with TRBD2 as a possible D gene (6 bases). Germline V gene sequence: CDR1 MNHEY, CDR2 SVGAGI. Between the trimmed V and J ends, which lost 2 bases and 4 bases, there was a span of 13 bases. The CDR3 has 15 amino acids. The CDR3 coding sequence is TGTGCCAGCAGTTACATTCGGGAGTGGGCAGATACGCAGTATTTT. Its protein product is CASSYIREWADTQYF.

This clonotype showed up many times. This chain joins TRBV20-1 and TRBJ2-7, with 9 nucleotides matching TRBD2. V was pared by 1 base and J by 3 bases, with 10 bases of the junction left unmatched. There are 16 residues in the CDR3. The germline CDR1 and CDR2 sequences are DFQATT and SNEGSKA (reference sequence). The CDR3 here is CSARALEATSGYEQYF. The CDR3 bases are TGCAGTGCTAGAGCTTTAGAAGCGACTAGCGGCTACGAGCAGTACTTC.

V usage is TRBV20-1 and J usage is TRBJ1-5, with D hard to call. The germline V and J ends were trimmed by 6 bases and 3 bases, with 9 bases remaining between them. CDR1 is DFQATT, CDR2 SNEGSKA, per germline (reference sequence). This CDR3 has 12 amino acids. The CDR3 DNA reads as TGCAGTGCAGTGGGGAACAATCAGCCCCAGCATTTT. Translation gives CSAVGNNQPQHF.